This T cell receptor beta chain is drawn from a study of blood T cell repertoires in COVID-19. Turning to the study itself: Samples came from the United States, Italy and Spain, spanning acute and convalescent COVID-19. T cells, B-cell-depleted T cells, or PBMCs supplied cDNA or gDNA.

V shed 2 bases and J 5 bases; nucleotides not matched to a gene: 4. The CDR3 loop spans 15 amino acids. CDR1 is MNHEY, CDR2 SMNVEV, per germline (reference sequence). Source study methods: Cell counts per sample came from amplifying reference gene primers. Sequencing was performed with immunoSEQ multiplex PCR; in TCRdb, only in-frame clones are kept and a portion is missing. Clone size and the V and J calls come from that table; the DNA yielded D and trimming. The sample records around 50,000 clones, 70% to 90% being singletons. The sample was peripheral blood. This clonotype was obtained from a man aged 45-60 years with active COVID-19. The J gene is TRBJ2-1, the V gene TRBV27; 9 bases map to TRBD1. The CDR3, as DNA: TGTGCCAGCAGTTTAATCGACAGGGGGGACAATGAGCAGTTCTTC. Protein product: CASSLIDRGDNEQFF.